Below are 12 T cell receptor beta chains sequenced from a single sample in a study of cytomegalovirus exposure and HLA in healthy donors. Both 60 Vbeta primers and 13 Jbeta primers went into the PCR. Here immunoSEQ multiplex PCR was the method, and the copy in TCRdb shows in-frame clones only, minus some. The sample records roughly 180,000 clones, around 80% being singletons. The sample taken for sequencing was PBMCs. The source of these receptors is a man between 18 and 35 years old in good health and CMV-seronegative.

This clone has just a few counts. The chain is built from TRBV5-1 and TRBJ2-1; TRBD2 aligns across 7 bases. Germline lookup yields CDR1 SGHRS and CDR2 YFSETQ. J lost 8 bases, V lost 0 bases, and 8 bases had no gene match. The CDR3 length is 15 residues. This CDR3 is CASSLVRGDGDEQFF. The CDR3 bases are TGCGCCAGCAGCTTGGTTCGGGGGGATGGCGATGAGCAGTTCTTC.

This clone was counted between two and nine times. The chain employs TRBV21-1 and TRBJ1-2; the DNA was not used to check the table's D call, TRBD1. TRBV21-1 is a listed pseudogene. The CDR3 sequence is 17 residues long. CDR3 DNA: TGTGCCAGCAGCAAAGCGGGGCGCAGGACAGCTAACTATGGCTACACCTTC. Its translation is CASSKAGRRTANYGYTF.

The chain combines TRBV6-1 with TRBJ2-5, with a tentative D call TRBD1 (6 bases). The CDR3 is 14 residues long. The germline V gene has CDR1 MNHNS and CDR2 SASEGT. Trimming removed 6 bases from V and 0 bases from J, with 11 bases in between. Written as DNA, the CDR3 is TGTGCCAGCAGGTTTTACAGGGACCAAGAGACCCAGTACTTC. Translated: CASRFYRDQETQYF.

The table lists this clone with a count of one. The chain couples TRBV7-9 to TRBJ2-5, with 9 bases identical to TRBD2. The CDR3 is made up of 17 amino acids. From germline, CDR1 is SEHNR and CDR2 FQNEAQ (reference sequence). The junction had 8 bases not matched to a gene; V was cut back by 3 bases and J by 0 bases. The CDR3 bases are TGTGCCAGCAGCTTTGGACGCGGGACTAGCCACCAAGAGACCCAGTACTTC. This translates into CASSFGRGTSHQETQYF.

The gene calls are TRBV28 and TRBJ1-4; D gene uncertain. The germline gives CDR1 MDHEN, CDR2 SYDVKM. V was clipped by 6 bases and J by 4 bases, with 12 bases between them. The CDR3 covers 14 residues. As DNA, the CDR3 is TGTGCCAGCAGCCATCAAGTTAGTAATGAAAAACTGTTTTTT. Protein sequence: CASSHQVSNEKLFF. The full variable domain, completed using reference TRBV28 and TRBJ1-4, is DVKVTQSSRYLVKRTGEKVFLECVQDMDHENMFWYRQDPGLGLRLIYFSYDVKMKEKGDIPEGYSVSREKKERFSLILESASTNQTSMYLCASSHQVSNEKLFFGSGTQLSVL.

The chain carries TRBV18 and TRBJ2-7, with TRBD1 as a possible D gene (6 bases). Trimming stripped 5 bases from V and 0 bases from J, with 14 bases between. The germline V gene encodes CDR1 KGHSH and CDR2 LQKENI. The CDR3 runs to 15 residues. In nucleotides, the CDR3 is TGTGCCAGCTCAGCGACAGGCTCGAGCTCCTACGAGCAGTACTTC. Residues: CASSATGSSSYEQYF. Based on the CDR3 plus reference TRBV18 and TRBJ2-7, the full variable domain is NAGVMQNPRHLVRRRGQEARLRCSPMKGHSHVYWYRQLPEEGLKFMVYLQKENIIDESGMPKERFSAEFPKEGPSILRIQQVVRGDSAAYFCASSATGSSSYEQYFGPGTRLTVT.

The chain recombines TRBV19 with TRBJ2-2; TRBD2 is a possible D gene (6 bases). V lost 4 bases to trimming and J lost 4 bases, with 19 bases between them. The CDR3 extends over 17 amino acids. Germline V CDR1 and CDR2: LNHDA, SQIVND (reference sequence). The CDR3 spells CASSTTSQDRVTGELFF. The DNA for the CDR3 is TGTGCCAGTAGTACCACTAGCCAGGATCGGGTCACCGGGGAGCTGTTTTTT.

This clone appeared a single time. The chain couples TRBV13 to TRBJ1-2; 7 bases align to TRBD1. The CDR3 has 15 amino acids. Germline V gene lookup returns CDR1 PRHDT and CDR2 FYEKMQ (reference sequence). V was clipped by 4 bases and J by 6 bases; unmatched bases: 11. CDR3 region: CASSSETGLFNGYTF. The CDR3 DNA is TGTGCCAGCAGCTCAGAGACAGGGCTATTCAATGGCTACACCTTC.

The chain joins TRBV6-4 to TRBJ2-1; 9 bases fit TRBD2. Germline assignment: CDR1 MRHNA and CDR2 SNTAGT. This CDR3 is 15 amino acids long. With V trimmed by 3 bases and J by 7 bases, 7 bases remained unmatched. The CDR3 region is CASSEGAGGKNEQFF. The CDR3 DNA reads TGTGCCAGCAGTGAAGGGGCGGGAGGGAAAAATGAGCAGTTCTTC.

J is TRBJ1-5 and V is TRBV4-3; D ambiguous. This CDR3 comprises 14 residues. The germline V gene encodes CDR1 LGHNA and CDR2 YSLEER. V was cut by 1 base and J by 7 bases, with 11 bases left in between. CDR3 DNA sequence: TGCGCCAGCAGCCAAGCGATACAAGTCCAGCCCCAGCATTTT. It encodes CASSQAIQVQPQHF.

The chain uses TRBV11-1 and TRBJ2-3, with 11 positions matching TRBD2. The CDR3 covers 18 residues. Unmatched junction bases numbered 12, after V lost 3 bases and J lost 4 bases. From germline, CDR1 is SGHAT and CDR2 FQDESV (reference sequence). The CDR3 reads CASSLRLAGQSGPDTQYF. CDR3 DNA: TGTGCCAGCAGCTTGAGACTAGCGGGACAGAGTGGTCCAGATACGCAGTATTTT.

The chain is built from TRBV11-2 and TRBJ2-4; TRBD1 matches at 7 bases. V shed 5 bases, J shed 3 bases, and the junction held 13 bases outside the gene matches. CDR3 length equals 17 residues. Germline assignment: CDR1 SGHAT and CDR2 FQNNGV. The CDR3 region has the DNA TGTGCCAGCAGCCAACTGGTGTCCACAGGGGACAAAAACATTCAGTACTTC. This encodes CASSQLVSTGDKNIQYF. The full variable domain, with the rest looked up from reference TRBV11-2 and TRBJ2-4, is EAGVAQSPRYKIIEKRQSVAFWCNPISGHATLYWYQQILGQGPKLLIQFQNNGVVDDSQLPKDRFSAERLKGVDSTLKIQPAKLEDSAVYLCASSQLVSTGDKNIQYFGAGTRLSVL.